Reported below is one TCR beta chain. The antigen it recognizes is unknown. No much larger clonotype is one base removed from it; base qualities were not supplied. The source of the sample is a study of cytomegalovirus exposure and HLA in healthy donors (dated by TCRdb to 2017 to 2019). Turning to the overall study: An earlier analysis of roughly 630 of the donors reported approximately 270 Gb of sequence data and some 120 million unique TCR beta sequences from about 180 million T cells. Donor age, sex, ethnicity and CMV serostatus were compiled together with the repertoire data. Across some 400 genotyped donors of the cohort, an average of roughly 230,000 unique TCR beta nucleotide sequences per donor were sequenced, and approximately 17% of those sequences were non-productive. The study used immunosequencing to profile the T cell repertoires of approximately 630 subjects and linked those repertoires to cytomegalovirus serostatus. Because of strong linkage in the cohort, a few DR-DQ haplotypes were treated as single units for association and clustering. The study aimed to test whether signatures of past pathogen exposure could be identified by cataloging public T cell receptors. Typing coverage differed by locus: A, B, C, DRB1 and DQB1 were typed in about 620-640 donors, DQA1 in 522, DPA1 in 600 to 610, and DPB1 in approximately 450. Rather than using new phenotypic data, the later analysis identified candidate immune exposures from TCR beta sequences and from how often those sequences occurred across donors. To predict cytomegalovirus infection status, the study combined high-throughput TCR immunosequencing, statistical association of individual TCRs with disease status, and machine learning. A later genetic analysis used genome-wide SNP genotypes for 398 of the 666 donors, treating that subset as a discovery cohort. An early release covering 550 to 650 HLA-typed donors comprised approximately 290 gigabases of sequencing data and around 80 million unique TCR sequences. All discovery cohort repertoires had been generated using a single sequencing platform. Besides the first cohort of hundreds of subjects, a separate validation cohort made up of about 120 different subjects was used. HLA typing included class I and class II loci at four-digit resolution. Of the 350 to 400 genotyped donors, roughly 80% fell in the genetic ancestry cluster associated with self-reported Caucasian donors. A later analysis re-analyzed previously published TCR beta repertoires from 500 to 700 donors and added high-resolution HLA genotyping to study TCR occurrence patterns. To decide whether each TCR beta V gene segment behaved as functional or pseudogenic, an earlier analysis of some 570 of the donors relied on high-throughput TCR beta sequencing.

Library prep was done by the immunoSEQ multiplex PCR assay. The multiplex PCR relied on a mix of 60 forward primers for TCR Vbeta segments and 13 reverse primers for TCR Jbeta segments. A multiplex PCR assay on genomic DNA amplified the CDR3 region of rearranged TCR beta genes. The Illumina HiSeq System was used to sequence the amplified TCR beta libraries as 87-base-pair reads. In the authors' own workflow: Across the 700 or so repertoires, a later analysis counted 80 million or so unique TCR beta chains, 9.5 million to 13 million of which were shared by at least two donors. To remove PCR and sequencing errors, raw reads were error-corrected and collapsed into unique sequences using a nearest-neighbor algorithm that merged closely related sequences. CDR3 sequences were aligned to IMGT reference sequences to assign V, D and J gene segments. For a sequence to be retained, a match of at least six nucleotides to both a V gene segment and a J gene segment was required. A rearrangement was called productive if the CDR3 had no stop codons and remained in frame with V and J, and every other rearrangement was called non-productive. CDR3 was defined by IMGT convention, running from the second conserved V-encoded cysteine to the conserved J-encoded phenylalanine. Sequences without an unambiguous match to a single V gene segment were excluded from the earlier analysis of 587 of the donors. An earlier analysis of a few hundred of the donors classified V segments as functional when productive rearrangements were above 56.7% and as segregating when the standard deviation between donors was above 5%. To diagnose cytomegalovirus status from the catalog of TCR beta chain sequences, a statistical classification framework was built. A later analysis assigned V and J genes by comparing TCR nucleotide sequences with IMGT/GENE-DB human TR gene sequences. A later analysis assigned CDR3 sequences and most-parsimonious VDJ recombination scenarios with the TCRdist pipeline. A later analysis defined each TCR beta chain by its CDR3 amino acid sequence plus V-gene family, and excluded reads lacking a unique V-gene family. In a later analysis, fewer than 650 highly shared, low-generation-probability nucleotide sequences were removed to address suspected cross-contamination and a sequencing artifact. In a later analysis, a clonal expansion index was calculated for each public chain from normalized within-repertoire ranks of inferred template counts. Generation probabilities in a later analysis came from a VDJ recombination model fitted to out-of-frame rearrangements, and those results were checked against IGoR. In a later analysis, TCR-TCR, TCR-HLA and TCR-CMV co-occurrence was scored with hypergeometric tests, and a repertoire-size bias correction was applied to TCR pairs. A later analysis estimated false discovery rates by permuting HLA or CMV assignments 20 times. A later analysis grouped co-occurring TCRs with DBSCAN, adding TCRdist sequence similarity when clustering within HLA-allele-positive subsets. For co-occurrence clustering, repertoires with fewer than 30,000 or more than 120,000 public chains were excluded, along with several repertoires with anomalous nucleotide sharing. In TCRdb, the immuneACCESS table is reduced to in-frame sequences with V and J assigned. These tables do not hold every clone; where another copy was compared, an unresolved V gene accounts for under half, and the others remain unexplained. The DNA was the basis for D and trimming; V, J and clone size are from that table. The sample includes about 150,000 clones, with about 73% observed a single time. Together, the top ten hold 2.1% of the sample.

Study-wide findings and limitations: For the cohort, immune exposure information was limited to CMV serostatus. The classifier was reported to diagnose cytomegalovirus status with high specificity and sensitivity in both the original and validation cohorts. While some public TCRs were present in many individuals, most TCR sequences turned up only very rarely across donors. In the study, about 150 TCR beta chains were listed as associated with cytomegalovirus. According to a later analysis, TCR association rates differed among HLA loci, with DRB1 alleles showing the most associated TCRs and HLA-C alleles showing the fewest. The authors suggested that the approach could potentially be generalized to other disease states and immunological phenotypes. Presence/absence analyses assumed roughly uniform sequencing depth across donors, an assumption that may not hold. When HLA alleles, especially DR and DQ, strongly co-occurred, attributing TCR associations to individual alleles was difficult. A group of highly shared sequence variants was considered likely to be a technical artifact of the sequencing pipeline. A few of the identified cytomegalovirus-associated TCR beta chains were confirmed in vitro to be specific for cytomegalovirus antigens. Because HLA typing was missing for some donors at each locus, association tests included only the typed subset. Correlated functional status among segregating V segments might reflect linkage disequilibrium, but an unknown experimental factor could not be ruled out. In a later analysis, most CMV-associated TCR beta chains were found to appear HLA-restricted, with HLA associations seemingly driven largely by CMV exposure. In an earlier analysis of 587 of the donors, most TCR beta V segments appeared in productive rearrangements about 87% or about 30% of the time, broadly matching IMGT annotations. Specific HLA alleles were associated with over 15,000 TCR beta sequences at a false discovery rate of 0.05 in a later analysis. In this cohort, only TCR beta chains were sequenced, and detectable features were limited by the absence of alpha or paired-chain data. In a later analysis, HLA-associated TCR beta chains showed more clonal expansion and lower generation probabilities than non-associated chains that were equally common. A later analysis reported that several top co-occurrence clusters appeared linked to parvovirus B19, influenza, CMV and Epstein-Barr virus. Because counts were too low, about 18 rarely observed V segments, including chromosome 9 orphons, were left out of the earlier analysis of approximately 580 of the donors. A further reported finding was that TCR beta sequences accurately predicted the HLA-A and HLA-B alleles for most subjects in the first cohort. In a later genetic analysis, fewer N-insertions in productive TCRs were reported among donors in an Asian-associated ancestry cluster than the approximately 710-donor mean. A later genetic analysis associated a missense DCLRE1C variant with V-gene and J-gene trimming of TCR beta chains, and an independent cohort replicated the association.

The cohort was made up of 666 healthy bone marrow donors. At the time of sampling, all cohort members were nominally healthy, though unrecorded immune exposures were likely present. The donor was CMV seropositive and belonged to the group of 270 or so seropositive cohort members. A peripheral blood sample was provided by each donor, and peripheral blood mononuclear cells were used for TCR beta sequencing. The Qiagen DNeasy Blood Extraction Kit was used to extract genomic DNA from the blood cell samples. Sample: PBMCs. This sequence was found in a woman in her sixties or seventies in good health and CMV-seropositive.

For the CDR3, the sequence is CASSRTSGGTDEQFF. The nucleotides are TGTGCCAGCAGCCGGACTAGCGGGGGCACGGATGAGCAGTTCTTC. Rearrangement joined TRBV7-9 to TRBJ2-1, and TRBD2 matches 13 of the central bases. The germline V and J ends show losses of 5 bases and 8 bases respectively, and no gene match explains 6 bases of the junction. The CDR3 covers 15 residues, taking in both the cysteine and the phenylalanine. CDR3 DNA is the only sequence kept; it has 45 bases, read in frame from the first base. CDR1 and CDR2 (SEHNR, FQNEAQ) derive from the germline V gene (reference sequence).